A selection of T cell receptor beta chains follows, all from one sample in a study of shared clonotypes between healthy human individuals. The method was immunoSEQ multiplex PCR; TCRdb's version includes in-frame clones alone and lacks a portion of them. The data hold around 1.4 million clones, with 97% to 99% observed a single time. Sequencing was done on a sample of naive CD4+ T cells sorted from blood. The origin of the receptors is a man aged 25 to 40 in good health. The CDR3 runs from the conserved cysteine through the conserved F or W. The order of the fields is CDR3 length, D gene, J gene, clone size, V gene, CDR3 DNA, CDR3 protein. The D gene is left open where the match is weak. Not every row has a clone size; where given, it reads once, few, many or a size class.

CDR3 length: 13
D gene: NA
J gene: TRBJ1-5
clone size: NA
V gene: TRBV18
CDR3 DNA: TGTGCCAGCTCACCACCAACGAACCAGCCCCAGCATTTT
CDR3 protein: CASSPPTNQPQHF

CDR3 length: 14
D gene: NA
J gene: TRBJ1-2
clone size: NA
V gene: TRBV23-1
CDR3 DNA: TGCGCCAGCAGTCCAGGGTCAGGGTATGAGGGCTACACCTTC
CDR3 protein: CASSPGSGYEGYTF

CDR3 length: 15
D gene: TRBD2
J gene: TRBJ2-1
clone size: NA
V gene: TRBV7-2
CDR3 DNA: TGTGCCAGCAGCCCCAGACTGGCGGGAGTTGTTGAGCAGTTCTTC
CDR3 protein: CASSPRLAGVVEQFF

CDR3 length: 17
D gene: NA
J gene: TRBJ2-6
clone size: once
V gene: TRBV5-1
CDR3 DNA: TGCGCCAGCTCCCAAACCCCGGGACATTCTGGGGCCAACGTCCTGACTTTC
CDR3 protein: CASSQTPGHSGANVLTF

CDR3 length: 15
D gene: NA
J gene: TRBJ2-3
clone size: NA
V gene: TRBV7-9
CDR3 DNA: TGTGCCAGCAGCTTATCAGGGGTTTGGGGAGATACGCAGTATTTT
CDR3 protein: CASSLSGVWGDTQYF

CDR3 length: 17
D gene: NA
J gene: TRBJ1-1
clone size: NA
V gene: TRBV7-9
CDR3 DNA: TGTGCCAGCCGTCTAATGGGGACTGACGACATGAACACTGAAGCTTTCTTT
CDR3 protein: CASRLMGTDDMNTEAFF

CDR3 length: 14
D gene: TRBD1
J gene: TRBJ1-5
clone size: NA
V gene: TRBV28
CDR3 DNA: TGTGCCAGCAGTTCCGACAGGGGAACTCAGCCCCAGCATTTT
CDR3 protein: CASSSDRGTQPQHF

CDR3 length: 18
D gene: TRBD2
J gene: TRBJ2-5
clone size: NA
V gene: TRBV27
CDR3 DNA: TGTGCCAGCAGTTTACGCCCTCCGCCTAGCGGGAGGCAAGAGACCCAGTACTTC
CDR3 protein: CASSLRPPPSGRQETQYF

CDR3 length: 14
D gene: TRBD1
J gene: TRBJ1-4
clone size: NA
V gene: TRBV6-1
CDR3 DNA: TGTGCCAGCAGTGAAGGGACAGGAAATGAAAAACTGTTTTTT
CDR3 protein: CASSEGTGNEKLFF

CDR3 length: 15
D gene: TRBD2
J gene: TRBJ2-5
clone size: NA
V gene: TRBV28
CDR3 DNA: TGTGCCAGCAGTACTCTCACTAGCGGACAAGAGACCCAGTACTTC
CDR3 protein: CASSTLTSGQETQYF

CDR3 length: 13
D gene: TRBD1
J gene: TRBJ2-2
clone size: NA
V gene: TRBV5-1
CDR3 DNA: TGCGCCAGCAGTCCGGACAGGTCCGGGGAGCTGTTTTTT
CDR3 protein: CASSPDRSGELFF

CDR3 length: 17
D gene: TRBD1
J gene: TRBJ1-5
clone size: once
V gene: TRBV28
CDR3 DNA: TGTGCCAGCAGTCCACACGAAGGGACAGGGCTCAATCAGCCCCAGCATTTT
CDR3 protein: CASSPHEGTGLNQPQHF

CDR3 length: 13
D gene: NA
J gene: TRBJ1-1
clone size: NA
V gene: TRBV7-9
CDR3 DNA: TGTGCCAGCAGCTTATCGGTTGGCACTGAAGCTTTCTTT
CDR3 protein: CASSLSVGTEAFF

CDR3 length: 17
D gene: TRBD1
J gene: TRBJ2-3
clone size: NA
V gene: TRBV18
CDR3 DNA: TGTGCCAGCTCACCTCTTTCACAGGGACAGGGAAAGGGTACGCAGTATTTT
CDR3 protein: CASSPLSQGQGKGTQYF

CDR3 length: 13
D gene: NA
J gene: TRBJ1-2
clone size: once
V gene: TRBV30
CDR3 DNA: TGTGCCTGGTTAGGACGGACTAACTATGGCTACACCTTC
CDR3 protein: CAWLGRTNYGYTF

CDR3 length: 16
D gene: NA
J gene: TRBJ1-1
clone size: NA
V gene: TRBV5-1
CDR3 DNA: TGCGCCAGCAGCTTAAGCCTTCAGGGCCGGGACACTGAAGCTTTCTTT
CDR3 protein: CASSLSLQGRDTEAFF

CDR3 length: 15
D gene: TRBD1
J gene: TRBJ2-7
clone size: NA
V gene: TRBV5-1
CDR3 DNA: TGCGCCAGCAGCTTAGGACAGGGAGCATACTACGAGCAGTACTTC
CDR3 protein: CASSLGQGAYYEQYF

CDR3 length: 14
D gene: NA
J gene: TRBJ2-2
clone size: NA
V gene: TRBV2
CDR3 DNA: TGTGCCAGCGGGGATCAGGGGTGGGCCGGGGAGCTGTTTTTT
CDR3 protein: CASGDQGWAGELFF

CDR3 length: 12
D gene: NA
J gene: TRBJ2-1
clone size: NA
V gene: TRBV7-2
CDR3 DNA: TGTGCCAGCAGCCTTCCCTACAATGAGCAGTTCTTC
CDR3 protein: CASSLPYNEQFF

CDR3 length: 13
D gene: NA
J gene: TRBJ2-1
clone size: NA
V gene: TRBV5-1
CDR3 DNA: TGCGCCAGCAGCTTGGGGCTAGGAACCGAGCAGTTCTTC
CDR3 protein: CASSLGLGTEQFF

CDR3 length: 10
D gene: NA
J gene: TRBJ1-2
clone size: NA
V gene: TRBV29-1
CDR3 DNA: TGCAGCGCTGGGGGTTGGGGCTACACCTTC
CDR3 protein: CSAGGWGYTF

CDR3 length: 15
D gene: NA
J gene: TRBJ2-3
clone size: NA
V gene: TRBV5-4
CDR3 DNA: TGTGCCAGCAGCTTGGAAGTGGGAGTCACAGATACGCAGTATTTT
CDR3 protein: CASSLEVGVTDTQYF

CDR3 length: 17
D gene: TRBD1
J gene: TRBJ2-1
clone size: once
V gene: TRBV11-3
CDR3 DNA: TGTGCCAGCAGCTTGGACAGGGGACGCACGGATCACAATGAGCAGTTCTTC
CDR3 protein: CASSLDRGRTDHNEQFF

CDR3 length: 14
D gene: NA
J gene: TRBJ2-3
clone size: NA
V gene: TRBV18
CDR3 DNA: TGTGCCAGCTCACCACGGGTGGGCGGAGATACGCAGTATTTT
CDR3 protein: CASSPRVGGDTQYF

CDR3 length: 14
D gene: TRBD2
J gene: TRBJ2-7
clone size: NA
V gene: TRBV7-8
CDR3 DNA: TGTGCCAGCAGTTCTAGCGGGAGGGCATACGAGCAGTACTTC
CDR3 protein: CASSSSGRAYEQYF

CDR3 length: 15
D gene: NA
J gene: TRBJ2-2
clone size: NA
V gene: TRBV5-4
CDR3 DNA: TGTGCCAGCAGCTTGGCCCCGACTAACACCGGGGAGCTGTTTTTT
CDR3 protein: CASSLAPTNTGELFF

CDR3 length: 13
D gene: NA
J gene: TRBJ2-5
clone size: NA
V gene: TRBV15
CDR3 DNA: TGTGCCACTTCCTATTCACACCGGGAGACCCAGTACTTC
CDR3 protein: CATSYSHRETQYF

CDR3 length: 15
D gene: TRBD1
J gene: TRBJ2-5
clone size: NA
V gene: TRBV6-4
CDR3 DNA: TGTGCCAGCAGTTCCGGGACAGGGAGTGGGGAGACCCAGTACTTC
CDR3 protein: CASSSGTGSGETQYF

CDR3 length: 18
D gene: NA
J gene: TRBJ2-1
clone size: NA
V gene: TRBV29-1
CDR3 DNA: TGCAGCGTTGAAGCTCAAGCAGGACGGCAGGCCGCCCTCAGGGAGCAGTTCTTC
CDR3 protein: CSVEAQAGRQAALREQFF